The 12 T cell receptor beta chains below were found in one sample sequenced in a study of human versus mouse CDR3 diversity and MHC coevolution. TCRdb's copy holds only in-frame clones and misses some; the assay was immunoSEQ multiplex PCR. The sample carries tens of thousands of clones, around 94% recorded once. Material: naive CD4+ T cells from blood. Subset meaning: CD45RO-negative CD62L-positive naive CD4 T cells. The receptors stem from a person aged 55 to 69 in good health.

Only one count was recorded for this clone. The chain couples TRBV19 to TRBJ2-3; 12 bases are a match to TRBD2. With V trimmed by 5 bases and J by 7 bases, 10 bases remained unmatched. Germline V gives CDR1 LNHDA, CDR2 SQIVND (reference sequence). This CDR3 has 16 amino acids. CDR3 amino acids: CASSVKTSGRKHTQYF. CDR3 nucleotide sequence: TGTGCCAGTAGTGTCAAGACTAGCGGGAGAAAACATACGCAGTATTTT.

The J gene is TRBJ1-5, the V gene TRBV10-3, with D maybe TRBD1 (6 bases). V dropped 8 bases and J dropped 5 bases, with 19 bases sitting between them. Germline CDR1 ENHRY, CDR2 SYGVKD. This CDR3 contains 15 residues. The DNA of the CDR3 is TGTGCCATCTCCAAAGAGGGGGGGTTGGATCAGCCCCAGCATTTT. Translation gives CAISKEGGLDQPQHF.

The chain uses TRBV5-4 and TRBJ2-3; 12 positions agree with TRBD2. Germline V gene data show CDR1 as SGHNT and CDR2 as YYREEE (reference sequence). The V segment lost 4 bases and the J segment 6 bases; nucleotides outside the gene matches: 12. The CDR3 sequence is 17 residues long. The DNA of the CDR3 is TGTGCCAGCAGCCGACCCACTAGCGGGAGGTCTGCGGATACGCAGTATTTT. This gives the protein CASSRPTSGRSADTQYF.

The chain joins TRBV21-1 to TRBJ2-7; the table's D call of TRBD1 was not tested on the DNA. TRBV21-1 is described as a pseudogene. The CDR3 spans 14 residues. CDR3 sequence reads: CASVGYPRGYEQYF. CDR3 nucleotides: TGTGCCAGCGTCGGGTATCCTAGGGGCTACGAGCAGTACTTC.

V gene TRBV14 combines with J gene TRBJ2-7, with TRBD2 identical over 9 bases. The CDR3 totals 14 residues. Germline trimming cut 1 base from V and 10 bases from J; bases unmatched to any gene: 8. The germline gives CDR1 SGHDN, CDR2 FVKESK. CDR3: CASSQVVAGGHQYF. In DNA form, the CDR3 reads TGTGCCAGCAGCCAAGTCGTGGCGGGAGGGCATCAGTACTTC. The entire variable domain, with the rest obtained from reference TRBV14 and TRBJ2-7, is as follows: EAGVTQFPSHSVIEKGQTVTLRCDPISGHDNLYWYRRVMGKEIKFLLHFVKESKQDESGMPNNRFLAERTGGTYSTLKVQPAELEDSGVYFCASSQVVAGGHQYFGPGTRLTVT.

The DNA of the CDR3 is TGCAGCGTAGGGGGAACCAACACTGAAGCTTTCTTT. Its translation is CSVGGTNTEAFF. The chain uses TRBV29-1 and TRBJ1-1; D is perhaps TRBD1 (6 bases). With 6 bases removed from V and 2 bases from J, the gap between germline ends came to 10 bases. The CDR3 has 12 amino acids. Germline V gene lookup returns CDR1 SQVTM and CDR2 ANQGSEA.

The CDR3 loop is CASSLGGDHGYNEQFF. The CDR3, as DNA: TGTGCCAGCAGCTTGGGGGGAGACCACGGCTACAATGAGCAGTTCTTC. The rearrangement uses TRBV7-3 and TRBJ2-1; maybe TRBD2 (6 bases). V lost 3 bases, J lost 3 bases, and 15 bases lay in between. The CDR3 length is 16 residues. CDR1 SGHTA and CDR2 FQGTGA come from the germline V gene.

V is TRBV5-1 and J is TRBJ2-6, with D unresolved. The germline V gene encodes CDR1 SGHRS and CDR2 YFSETQ. The CDR3 sequence is 17 residues long. V gave up 0 bases and J gave up 1 base, with 11 bases separating them. CDR3 residues: CASSLGVLGSGANVLTF. The CDR3 DNA follows: TGCGCCAGCAGCTTGGGCGTCCTCGGGTCTGGGGCCAACGTCCTGACTTTC.

The J gene is TRBJ2-1, the V gene TRBV15, with TRBD2 as a possible D gene (5 bases). The germline V gene encodes CDR1 LNHNV and CDR2 YYDKDF (reference sequence). The CDR3 is 15 residues long. V dropped 0 bases and J dropped 3 bases, with 9 bases sitting between them. In DNA, the CDR3 is TGTGCCACCAGCAGAGATCGGGCGGGCTACAATGAGCAGTTCTTC. The encoded protein is CATSRDRAGYNEQFF.

The chain has TRBV5-8 and TRBJ2-5; perhaps TRBD1 as D (5 bases). The V and J ends lost 0 bases and 5 bases respectively, with 5 bases between them. CDR1 SGHTS and CDR2 YDEGEE come from the germline V gene. The CDR3 covers 12 residues. The CDR3 protein is CASSLAGETQYF. CDR3 DNA sequence: TGTGCCAGCAGCTTGGCAGGGGAGACCCAGTACTTC.

The chain carries TRBV10-2 and TRBJ2-2; TRBD2 matches at 12 bases. J lost 1 base, V lost 5 bases, and 5 bases had no gene match. The CDR3 has 17 residues. Germline V gene lookup returns CDR1 WSHSY and CDR2 SAAADI. Here the CDR3 DNA reads TGCGCCAGCAGTCCGGCTAGCGGGAGGGGGAACACCGGGGAGCTGTTTTTT. Translating gives CASSPASGRGNTGELFF.

In its sample, this clone was seen once. The chain is built from TRBV6-5 and TRBJ2-2, with TRBD2 matching over 8 bases. The CDR3 consists of 15 residues. Germline trimming cut 7 bases from V and 4 bases from J; bases unmatched to any gene: 8. Germline V gives CDR1 MNHEY, CDR2 SVGAGI. This CDR3 is CASMGLAGITGELFF. The CDR3 nucleotides are TGTGCCAGCATGGGGCTAGCGGGCATCACCGGGGAGCTGTTTTTT.